Listed below are T cell receptor beta chains from one sample, sequenced in a study of OX40 agonist ivuxolimab in advanced cancers. Clones were sequenced by immunoSEQ multiplex PCR, and TCRdb holds only the in-frame ones, with some missing. The profile shows tens of thousands of clones, 89% of them singletons. The specimen comprised CD4+ or CD8+ T cells sorted from blood, sampled in a trial of the OX40 agonist ivuxolimab. These TCRs come from an adult with an advanced solid tumor such as melanoma, head and neck, liver or kidney cancer. The CDR3 runs from the conserved cysteine through the conserved F or W. D genes are given only for firm matches. Some rows have no size entry. The others give once, few or many, or a class for an expanded clone.

D gene	V gene	clone size	J gene	CDR3 DNA	CDR3 protein
NA	TRBV18	NA	TRBJ2-1	TGTGCCAGCTCACCCACTGGCGGACGCACCTACAATGAGCAGTTCTTC	CASSPTGGRTYNEQFF
NA	TRBV5-8	NA	TRBJ1-6	TGTGCCAGCAGCTTCGGGGCCTCCGACGGTTCACCCCTCCACTTT	CASSFGASDGSPLHF
NA	TRBV28	many	TRBJ2-1	TGTGCCAGCAGTTTACAGGTTAGGAATGAGCAGTTCTTC	CASSLQVRNEQFF
NA	TRBV4-1	NA	TRBJ2-7	TGCGCCAGCAGCCAAGTACCTCGACCCCACGAGCAGTACTTC	CASSQVPRPHEQYF
TRBD1	TRBV7-9	NA	TRBJ1-2	TGTGCCAGCAGCCCCCCCGCCGGGACAGGAAAGAACTATGGCTACACCTTC	CASSPPAGTGKNYGYTF
NA	TRBV29-1	NA	TRBJ2-7	TGCAGCGTTGAAGAATCCGCCTACGAGCAGTACTTC	CSVEESAYEQYF
NA	TRBV27	NA	TRBJ2-3	TGTGCCAGCAGTTTAACGTGGGGGGATAGCACAGATACGCAGTATTTT	CASSLTWGDSTDTQYF
TRBD2	TRBV5-1	few	TRBJ2-7	TGCGCCAGCAGCTTTAGCGGGACGACCTACGAGCAGTACTTC	CASSFSGTTYEQYF
NA	TRBV10-2	NA	TRBJ1-5	TGCGCCAGCAGTGAGAGGGGTAGCAATCAGCCCCAGCATTTT	CASSERGSNQPQHF
TRBD2	TRBV5-1	NA	TRBJ2-1	TGCGCCAGCAGCTTGGGTGTAGCGGGGGTTCTGGATGAGCAGTTCTTC	CASSLGVAGVLDEQFF
NA	TRBV6-1	NA	TRBJ2-7	TGTGCCAGCAGTGAGTCCTCCTACGAGCAGTACTTC	CASSESSYEQYF
NA	TRBV2	NA	TRBJ2-7	TGTGCCAGCAGTGGAGTAGGGAAGGGATACTACGAGCAGTACTTC	CASSGVGKGYYEQYF
NA	TRBV30	NA	TRBJ1-1	TGTGCCTGGAGTGTTTATTCGAGGGTTGGGCCTGAAGCTTTCTTT	CAWSVYSRVGPEAFF
TRBD1	TRBV5-1	once	TRBJ1-1	TGCGCCAGCAGCCATACAGGGGTGGAAGCTTTCTTT	CASSHTGVEAFF
NA	TRBV15	NA	TRBJ1-5	TGTGCCACCAGCAGAGGGACGGAGCCCCAGCATTTT	CATSRGTEPQHF
NA	TRBV7-9	few	TRBJ2-1	TGTGCCAGCTTAACAGGGTATGAGCAGTTCTTC	CASLTGYEQFF
NA	TRBV30	NA	TRBJ1-1	TGTGCCTGGATTGGCAGGGACTACACTGAAGCTTTCTTT	CAWIGRDYTEAFF
NA	TRBV6-5	few	TRBJ2-7	TGTGCCAGCAACTACAATTACGAGCAGTACTTC	CASNYNYEQYF
TRBD1	TRBV5-6	NA	TRBJ2-7	TGTGCCAGCAGCTTGGGGGACAGGGGGAACTACGAGCAGTACTTC	CASSLGDRGNYEQYF
NA	TRBV11-2	NA	TRBJ1-3	TGTGCCAGCAGCTCGCAGACAGGCTCTGGAAACACCATATATTTT	CASSSQTGSGNTIYF
TRBD1	TRBV9	NA	TRBJ2-2	TGTGCCAGCAGCACTGCCGGGACAGGCATTGGGGAGCTGTTTTTT	CASSTAGTGIGELFF
NA	TRBV14	NA	TRBJ1-6	TGTGCCAGCAGCCAACGGGGACGGTATAATTCACCCCTCCACTTT	CASSQRGRYNSPLHF
NA	TRBV27	NA	TRBJ2-3	TGTGCCAGCAGTTGGCGTCAGACTTCTAGCACAGATACGCAGTATTTT	CASSWRQTSSTDTQYF
NA	TRBV7-2	NA	TRBJ2-1	TGTGCCAGCAGCTACCGGGACTCTTACAATGAGCAGTTCTTC	CASSYRDSYNEQFF
TRBD2	TRBV11-2	NA	TRBJ2-2	TGTGCCAGCAGCCCGAGGACTAGCGGGGCCCCCGGGGAGCTGTTTTTT	CASSPRTSGAPGELFF
NA	TRBV14	NA	TRBJ2-3	TGTGCCAGCAGCCAAGTTCCAAGGGGGGACACAGATACGCAGTATTTT	CASSQVPRGDTDTQYF
NA	TRBV27	NA	TRBJ2-1	TGTGCCAGCAGTTACGGAGGGGGGTACAATGAGCAGTTCTTC	CASSYGGGYNEQFF
NA	TRBV6-1	NA	TRBJ2-7	TGTGCCAGCAGTGAGGAGGGTAGGCTCGGCCTCTACGAGCAGTACTTC	CASSEEGRLGLYEQYF
TRBD1	TRBV6-5	NA	TRBJ2-2	TGTGCCGGCCGGACAGGGGTAAACACCGGGGAGCTGTTTTTT	CAGRTGVNTGELFF
TRBD1	TRBV27	NA	TRBJ1-1	TGTGCCAGCAGCCTACAGGGGGCCCTGAACACTGAAGCTTTCTTT	CASSLQGALNTEAFF
NA	TRBV27	NA	TRBJ1-1	TGTGCCAGCAGTTACGGGAACACTGAAGCTTTCTTT	CASSYGNTEAFF
NA	TRBV19	once	TRBJ2-1	TGTGCCAGTCACCTCGGAATAGGCAGGAACAATGAGCAGTTCTTC	CASHLGIGRNNEQFF
NA	TRBV27	NA	TRBJ2-3	TGTGCCAGCAGTTTTACAGGGTTCCCTTACACAGATACGCAGTATTTT	CASSFTGFPYTDTQYF
NA	TRBV9	few	TRBJ2-1	TGTGCCAGCAGCACTGGGGGGACCTCCTACAATGAGCAGTTCTTC	CASSTGGTSYNEQFF
NA	TRBV13	NA	TRBJ2-5	TGTGCCAGCAGCTTAGGGGCAGCCCAAGAGACCCAGTACTTC	CASSLGAAQETQYF
TRBD1	TRBV27	NA	TRBJ1-5	TGTGCCAGCAGTTTTAGGGGGCTTCAGCCCCAGCATTTT	CASSFRGLQPQHF
TRBD2	TRBV19	NA	TRBJ2-1	TGTGCCAGTAGTTTCGGGGGGGCCTACAATGAGCAGTTCTTC	CASSFGGAYNEQFF
NA	TRBV9	few	TRBJ1-1	TGTGCCAGCAGCGTAGTTTCCGAGGTAGAAGCTTTCTTT	CASSVVSEVEAFF
NA	TRBV7-9	NA	TRBJ1-5	TGTGCCAGCAGCTCCCCTCATGTTTACGGTCAGCCCCAGCATTTT	CASSSPHVYGQPQHF
NA	TRBV19	NA	TRBJ2-2	TGTGCCAGTAGTGGGTACACCGGGGAGCTGTTTTTT	CASSGYTGELFF
NA	TRBV27	NA	TRBJ1-5	TGTGCCAGCAGTTTATCAAGAGGTTTCAATCAGCCCCAGCATTTT	CASSLSRGFNQPQHF
NA	TRBV9	NA	TRBJ2-1	TGTGCCAGCAGGGCATCCGGGACAACCCATGAGCAGTTCTTC	CASRASGTTHEQFF
NA	TRBV27	NA	TRBJ1-1	TGTGCCAGCAGTTTACGGGGGGCGGAGGACACTGAAGCTTTCTTT	CASSLRGAEDTEAFF
NA	TRBV5-1	NA	TRBJ2-7	TGCGCCAGCAGCTTGGCTTTCGCGGCTAGTCCAAGGTCCTACGAGCAGTACTTC	CASSLAFAASPRSYEQYF
NA	TRBV7-9	NA	TRBJ2-2	TGTGCCAGCAGCATCGTCACTGGGGAGCTGTTTTTT	CASSIVTGELFF
TRBD1	TRBV6-1	NA	TRBJ1-5	TGTGCCAGCCGGTGGGACAGGGCCCAGCCCCAGCATTTT	CASRWDRAQPQHF
NA	TRBV7-9	NA	TRBJ1-1	TGTGCCAGCAGATTGGTTGGTGAAGCTTTCTTT	CASRLVGEAFF
NA	TRBV7-9	NA	TRBJ1-4	TGTGCCTCGGGGGGGCGGAGTGCAACTAATGAAAAACTGTTTTTT	CASGGRSATNEKLFF
NA	TRBV5-4	NA	TRBJ1-5	TGTGCCAGCAGCTTGGGACAGATAAGGGGCAATCAGCCCCAGCATTTT	CASSLGQIRGNQPQHF
TRBD2	TRBV5-1	NA	TRBJ2-3	TGCGCCAGCAACCAGGGACTAGCGGGGGGTAACACAGATACGCAGTATTTT	CASNQGLAGGNTDTQYF
NA	TRBV11-2	NA	TRBJ2-7	TGTGCCAGCAGCTTTGGGACGGGCTCCTACGAGCAGTACTTC	CASSFGTGSYEQYF
NA	TRBV27	NA	TRBJ1-6	TGTGCCAGCAGTTTATCGATGAATAATTCACCCCTCCACTTT	CASSLSMNNSPLHF
TRBD2	TRBV30	NA	TRBJ2-1	TGTGCCTGGAGTACTAGCGGGAGTGACAATGAGCAGTTCTTC	CAWSTSGSDNEQFF
NA	TRBV10-2	NA	TRBJ1-1	TGCGCCAGCAGTGGGGTAGGGACGGAGAACACTGAAGCTTTCTTT	CASSGVGTENTEAFF
NA	TRBV30	few	TRBJ2-1	TGTGCCTGGAGTGTACTCCAGGTGAATGAGCAGTTCTTC	CAWSVLQVNEQFF
NA	TRBV4-1	NA	TRBJ2-3	TGCGCCAGCAGCCAAGACCCCGGAGATACGCAGTATTTT	CASSQDPGDTQYF
NA	TRBV18	NA	TRBJ2-7	TGTGCCAGCTCACTCGACATAAATCTCGAGCAGTACTTC	CASSLDINLEQYF
NA	TRBV27	NA	TRBJ2-7	TGTGCCAGCAGTCCCGGGCTGGTGTTCTACGAGCAGTACTTC	CASSPGLVFYEQYF
TRBD2	TRBV10-3	NA	TRBJ2-3	TGTGCCATCCGGGCAGCGGGAGTGCCAGATACGCAGTATTTT	CAIRAAGVPDTQYF